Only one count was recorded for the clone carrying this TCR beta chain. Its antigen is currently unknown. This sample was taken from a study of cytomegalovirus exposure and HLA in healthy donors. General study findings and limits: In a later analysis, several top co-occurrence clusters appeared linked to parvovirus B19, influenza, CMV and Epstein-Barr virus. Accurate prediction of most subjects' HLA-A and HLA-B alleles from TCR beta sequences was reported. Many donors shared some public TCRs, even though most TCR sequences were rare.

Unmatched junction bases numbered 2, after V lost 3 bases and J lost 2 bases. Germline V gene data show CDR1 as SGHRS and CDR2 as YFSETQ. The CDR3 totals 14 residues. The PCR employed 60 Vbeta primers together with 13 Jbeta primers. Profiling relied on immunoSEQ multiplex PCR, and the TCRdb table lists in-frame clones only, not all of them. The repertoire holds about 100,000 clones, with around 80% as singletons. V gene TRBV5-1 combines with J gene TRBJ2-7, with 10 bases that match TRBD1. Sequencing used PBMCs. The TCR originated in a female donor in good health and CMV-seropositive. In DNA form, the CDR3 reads TGCGCCAGCAGCTCCGGGACAGGGGCCTACGAGCAGTACTTC. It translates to CASSSGTGAYEQYF.